The rows below give T cell receptor beta chains drawn from one sample of a study of blood T cell repertoires in COVID-19. Clones were read by immunoSEQ multiplex PCR, and TCRdb kept only the in-frame ones, dropping some. The profile shows a few hundred thousand clones, 80% to 90% of them singletons. The source material was PBMCs or T cells enriched from blood (not recorded which). Every receptor here comes from a man in his late teens or twenties who had recovered from COVID-19. CDR3s include the opening cysteine and the closing phenylalanine or tryptophan. The D gene is left open where the match is weak. For some rows the clone size is stated as once, few or many, or as a class when expanded; others skip it.

clone size,D gene,J gene,V gene,CDR3 protein,CDR3 DNA
once,-,TRBJ1-1,TRBV25-1,CASSEYGQRSEAFF,TGTGCCAGCAGTGAATATGGACAGCGCTCAGAAGCTTTCTTT
-,TRBD1,TRBJ2-3,TRBV14,CASSPPGQGSPDTQYF,TGTGCCAGCAGCCCACCGGGACAGGGCTCTCCAGATACGCAGTATTTT
-,-,TRBJ2-1,TRBV7-3,CASSLGPSGEQFF,TGTGCCAGCAGCTTGGGCCCCTCAGGTGAGCAGTTCTTC
-,-,TRBJ1-1,TRBV25-1,CASSESLQGYTEAFF,TGTGCCAGCAGTGAATCCCTACAGGGCTACACTGAAGCTTTCTTT
-,-,TRBJ2-2,TRBV18,CASSPNPRSIGELFF,TGTGCCAGCTCGCCCAACCCTCGGAGTATCGGGGAGCTGTTTTTT
-,-,TRBJ2-5,TRBV7-7,CASSLVGAETQYF,TGTGCCAGCAGCTTAGTAGGGGCAGAGACCCAGTACTTC
once,-,TRBJ1-5,TRBV18,CASSPVYSNQPQHF,TGTGCCAGCTCACCAGTATATAGCAATCAGCCCCAGCATTTT
-,-,TRBJ1-2,TRBV5-1,CASSSPGGYTF,TGCGCCAGCAGCTCGCCGGGTGGCTACACCTTC
-,TRBD2,TRBJ2-2,TRBV6-5,CASRGTSGGIGELFF,TGTGCCAGCAGGGGGACTAGCGGGGGGATCGGGGAGCTGTTTTTT
-,TRBD1,TRBJ2-2,TRBV18,CASSPPGTGVAGELFF,TGTGCCAGCTCACCGCCCGGGACAGGGGTTGCCGGGGAGCTGTTTTTT
few,-,TRBJ1-6,TRBV27,CASSWDKLNSPLHF,TGTGCCAGCAGTTGGGACAAGCTGAACTCACCCCTCCACTTT
-,-,TRBJ1-5,TRBV28,CASSSGGYNQPQHF,TGTGCCAGCAGTTCGGGAGGGTACAATCAGCCCCAGCATTTT
-,TRBD1,TRBJ1-1,TRBV27,CASSRQGGTEAFF,TGTGCCAGCAGCAGACAGGGAGGTACTGAAGCTTTCTTT
-,TRBD1,TRBJ2-7,TRBV5-1,CASSSGQLYEQYF,TGCGCCAGCAGCTCGGGACAGCTTTACGAGCAGTACTTC
-,-,TRBJ2-1,TRBV3-1/TRBV3-2,CASSQDLGAEQFF,TGTGCCAGCAGCCAAGATCTTGGGGCCGAGCAGTTCTTC
once,-,TRBJ1-6,TRBV28,CASTWFRRKGSPLHF,TGTGCCAGCACCTGGTTCCGGCGTAAGGGGTCACCCCTCCACTTT
-,-,TRBJ1-1,TRBV9,CASSVDYADTEAFF,TGTGCCAGCAGCGTAGACTACGCGGACACTGAAGCTTTCTTT
-,TRBD2,TRBJ2-1,TRBV19,CASSPQSGRGNNEQFF,TGTGCCAGTAGCCCACAAAGCGGGAGAGGGAACAATGAGCAGTTCTTC
-,-,TRBJ1-2,TRBV7-9,CASSLREGQPYGYTF,TGTGCCAGCAGCCTACGAGAAGGACAGCCCTATGGCTACACCTTC
-,TRBD1,TRBJ1-2,TRBV5-1,CASSLGTGGGYTF,TGCGCCAGCAGCTTGGGGACAGGCGGTGGCTACACCTTC
-,TRBD2,TRBJ2-2,TRBV5-4,CASSLGAGGLNTGELFF,TGTGCCAGCAGCTTGGGGGCGGGAGGGCTGAACACCGGGGAGCTGTTTTTT
-,-,TRBJ1-2,TRBV7-3,CASSSNRDYGYTF,TGTGCCAGCAGCTCCAACAGGGACTATGGCTACACCTTC
-,-,TRBJ2-1,TRBV19,CASTLAGSYNEQFF,TGTGCCAGCACACTAGCAGGCTCCTACAATGAGCAGTTCTTC
-,-,TRBJ2-5,TRBV3-1/TRBV3-2,CASSRSNEETQYF,TGTGCCAGCAGCCGAAGCAACGAAGAGACCCAGTACTTC
-,TRBD1,TRBJ1-4,TRBV7-9,CASSPRTGFANEKLFF,TGTGCCAGCAGCCCAAGGACAGGGTTTGCTAATGAAAAACTGTTTTTT
-,TRBD2,TRBJ2-7,TRBV3-1/TRBV3-2,CASSLLAGAGEQYF,TGTGCCAGCAGCCTCCTAGCGGGAGCTGGCGAGCAGTACTTC
-,-,TRBJ1-5,TRBV12-3/TRBV12-4,CATGGPDREAQHF,TGTGCCACCGGGGGGCCCGACAGAGAAGCCCAGCATTTT
-,-,TRBJ2-7,TRBV7-9,CASSFGGTEQYF,TGTGCCAGCAGCTTTGGCGGGACCGAGCAGTACTTC
-,TRBD1,TRBJ2-5,TRBV28,CASKTGGRETQYF,TGTGCCAGCAAAACAGGGGGCCGAGAGACCCAGTACTTC
-,-,TRBJ1-1,TRBV4-1,CASMPAGDGSTEAFF,TGCGCCAGCATGCCGGCGGGGGATGGGTCCACTGAAGCTTTCTTT
few,-,TRBJ1-1,TRBV29-1,CSVSDPGEAFF,TGCAGCGTTTCGGACCCGGGGGAAGCTTTCTTT
-,-,TRBJ2-7,TRBV6-5,CARENDRRLRYEQYF,TGTGCCAGGGAAAACGACAGGCGACTAAGGTACGAGCAGTACTTC
-,TRBD1,TRBJ2-7,TRBV5-1,CASSRDRGEQYF,TGCGCCAGCAGCCGAGACAGGGGCGAGCAGTACTTC
-,-,TRBJ1-2,TRBV28,CASGLGQVYGYTF,TGTGCCAGCGGGCTGGGACAAGTTTACGGCTACACCTTC
-,-,TRBJ2-7,TRBV11-2,CASSFLASKYEQYF,TGTGCCAGCAGCTTTCTAGCATCGAAGTACGAGCAGTACTTC
-,-,TRBJ2-3,TRBV7-6,CASSKGGHNTDTQYF,TGTGCCAGCAGCAAAGGTGGGCATAACACAGATACGCAGTATTTT
-,TRBD2,TRBJ2-1,TRBV5-1,CASSLFPSGGPGSSYNEQFF,TGCGCCAGCAGCTTGTTTCCTAGCGGGGGCCCAGGCTCCTCCTACAATGAGCAGTTCTTC
-,TRBD2,TRBJ2-2,TRBV5-1,CASSLSGRGTGELFF,TGCGCCAGCAGCTTGAGCGGGAGGGGCACCGGGGAGCTGTTTTTT
-,-,TRBJ2-7,TRBV19,CASSPRGQGSYEQYF,TGTGCCAGTAGTCCAAGAGGGCAGGGGTCCTACGAGCAGTACTTC
few,TRBD2,TRBJ2-7,TRBV27,CASSSALAGNEQYF,TGTGCCAGCAGTTCGGCGCTAGCGGGAAACGAGCAGTACTTC
few,TRBD1,TRBJ1-1,TRBV28,CASSLWRTGKNTEAFF,TGTGCCAGCAGTTTATGGAGGACAGGGAAGAACACTGAAGCTTTCTTT
-,-,TRBJ1-2,TRBV27,CASSLSSRLRYGYTF,TGTGCCAGCAGTTTATCGAGCCGTCTACGCTATGGCTACACCTTC
-,TRBD1,TRBJ2-2,TRBV30,CAGGTGGAGELFF,TGTGCCGGGGGGACAGGGGGAGCCGGGGAGCTGTTTTTT
-,TRBD1,TRBJ2-3,TRBV27,CASTRLGTGGTDTQYF,TGTGCCAGCACCCGCCTCGGGACAGGGGGCACAGATACGCAGTATTTT
once,-,TRBJ1-5,TRBV27,CASSTQSGSNQPQHF,TGTGCCAGCAGTACCCAATCGGGGAGCAATCAGCCCCAGCATTTT
-,-,TRBJ1-2,TRBV11-2,CASSRAATGPINYGYTF,TGTGCCAGCAGCCGGGCGGCCACAGGGCCGATAAACTATGGCTACACCTTC